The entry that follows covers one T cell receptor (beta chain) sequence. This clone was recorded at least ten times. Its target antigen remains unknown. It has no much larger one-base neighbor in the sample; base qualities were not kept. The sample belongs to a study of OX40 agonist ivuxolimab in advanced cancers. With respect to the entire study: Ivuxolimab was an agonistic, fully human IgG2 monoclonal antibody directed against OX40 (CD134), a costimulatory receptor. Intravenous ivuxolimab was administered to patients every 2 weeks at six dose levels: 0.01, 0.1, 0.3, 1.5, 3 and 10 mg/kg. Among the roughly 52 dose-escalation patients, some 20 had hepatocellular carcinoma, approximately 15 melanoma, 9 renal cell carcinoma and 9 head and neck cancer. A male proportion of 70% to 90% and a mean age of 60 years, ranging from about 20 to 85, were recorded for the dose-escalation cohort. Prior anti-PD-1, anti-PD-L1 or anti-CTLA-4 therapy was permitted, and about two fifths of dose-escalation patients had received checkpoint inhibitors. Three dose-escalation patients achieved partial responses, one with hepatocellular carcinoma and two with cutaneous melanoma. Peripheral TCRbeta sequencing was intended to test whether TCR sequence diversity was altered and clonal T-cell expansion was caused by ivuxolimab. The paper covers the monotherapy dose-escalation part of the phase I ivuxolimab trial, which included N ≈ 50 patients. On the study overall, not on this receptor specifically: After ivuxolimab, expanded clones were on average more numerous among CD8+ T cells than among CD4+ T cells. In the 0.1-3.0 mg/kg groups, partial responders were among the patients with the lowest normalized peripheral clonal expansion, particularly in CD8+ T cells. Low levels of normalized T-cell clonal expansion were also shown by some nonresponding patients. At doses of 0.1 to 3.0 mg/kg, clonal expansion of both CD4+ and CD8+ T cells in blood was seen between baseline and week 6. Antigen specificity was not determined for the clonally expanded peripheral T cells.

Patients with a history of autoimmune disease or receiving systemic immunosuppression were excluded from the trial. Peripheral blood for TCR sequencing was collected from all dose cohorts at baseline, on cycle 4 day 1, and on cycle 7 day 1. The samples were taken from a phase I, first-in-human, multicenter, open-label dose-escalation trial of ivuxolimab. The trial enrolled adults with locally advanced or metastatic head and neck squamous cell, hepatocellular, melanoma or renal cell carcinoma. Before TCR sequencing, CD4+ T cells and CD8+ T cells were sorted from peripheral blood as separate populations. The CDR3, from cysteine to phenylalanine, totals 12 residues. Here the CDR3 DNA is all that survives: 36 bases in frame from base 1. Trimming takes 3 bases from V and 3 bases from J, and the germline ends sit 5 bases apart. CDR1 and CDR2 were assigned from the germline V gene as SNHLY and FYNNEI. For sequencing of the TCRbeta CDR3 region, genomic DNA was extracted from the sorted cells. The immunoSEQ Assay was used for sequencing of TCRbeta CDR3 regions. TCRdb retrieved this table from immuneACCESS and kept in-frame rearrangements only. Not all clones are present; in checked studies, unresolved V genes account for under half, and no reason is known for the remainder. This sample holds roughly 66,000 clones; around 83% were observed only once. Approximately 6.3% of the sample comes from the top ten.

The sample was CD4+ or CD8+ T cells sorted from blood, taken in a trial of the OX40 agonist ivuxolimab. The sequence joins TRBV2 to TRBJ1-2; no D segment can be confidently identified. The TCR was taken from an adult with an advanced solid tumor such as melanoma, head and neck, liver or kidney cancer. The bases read TGTGCCAGCAGTGAGTGGGACTATGGCTACACCTTC. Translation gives CASSEWDYGYTF.